Shown below are 22 T cell receptor beta chains from a single sample sequenced in a study of T-cell memory formation after mild COVID-19. Each CDR3 protein is one row after TCRdb ran MiXCR on the 5' RACE reads. In the table there are roughly 150,000 distinct CDR3 sequences, under 30% of which are singletons. The sequencing sample was made of PBMCs or a T cell subset sorted from them (not recorded which). The receptors were gathered from an adult woman who had mild COVID-19 (a few samples of this study predate the infection). Cell type and time point are not known.

In its sample, this clonotype was seen a few times. CDR3 loop: CASSQEDRYYEQYF. DNA for the CDR3: TGCGCCAGCAGCCAAGAGGACCGTTACTACGAGCAGTACTTC. The rearrangement uses TRBV4-1 and TRBJ2-7; no reliable D call. The CDR3 loop spans 14 amino acids. Germline V lookup: CDR1 MGHRA, CDR2 YSYEKL. V dropped 0 bases and J dropped 3 bases, with 9 bases sitting between them.

The chain employs TRBV4-1 and TRBJ2-7, with TRBD1 identical over 9 bases. The CDR3 spans 13 residues. Germline V gene lookup returns CDR1 MGHRA and CDR2 YSYEKL. The ends lost 4 bases at V and 5 bases at J; junction bases unmatched: 3. CDR3 coding DNA: TGCGCCAGCAGCCTGACAGGGGGGCACGAGCAGTACTTC. As protein: CASSLTGGHEQYF.

The chain links TRBV7-9 to TRBJ1-1, with D unresolved. Trimming stripped 1 base from V and 2 bases from J, with 8 bases between. Germline lookup yields CDR1 SEHNR and CDR2 FQNEAQ (reference sequence). CDR3 length: 14 amino acids. The CDR3 here is CASSLEGFNTEAFF. The CDR3 DNA reads as TGTGCCAGCAGCTTAGAGGGTTTTAACACTGAAGCTTTCTTT. Drawing the rest from reference TRBV7-9 and TRBJ1-1, the complete variable domain is DTGVSQNPRHKITKRGQNVTFRCDPISEHNRLYWYRQTLGQGPEFLTYFQNEAQLEKSRLLSDRFSAERPKGSFSTLEIQRTEQGDSAMYLCASSLEGFNTEAFFGQGTRLTVV.

This clonotype has a handful of counts. This rearrangement joins TRBV5-6 to TRBJ2-2; 7 bases align to TRBD2. The CDR3 runs to 20 residues. Germline CDR1 reads SGHDT; CDR2 reads YYEEEE. Unmatched junction bases numbered 15, after V lost 1 base and J lost 0 bases. The CDR3 region is CASSLTLGLAEKANTGELFF. The CDR3, as DNA: TGTGCCAGCAGCTTGACTTTAGGTCTAGCGGAAAAAGCGAACACCGGGGAGCTGTTTTTT.

This clonotype occurred a few times. The chain carries TRBV29-1 and TRBJ2-7, with D possibly called TRBD1 or TRBD2 (6 bases each). Germline CDR1 SQVTM, CDR2 ANQGSEA. Trimming pared 7 bases from V and 3 bases from J, leaving 16 bases between. The CDR3 has 13 amino acids. CDR3: CSAKPGANYEQYF. Written as DNA, the CDR3 is TGCAGCGCCAAACCGGGGGCTAACTACGAGCAGTACTTC.

This clonotype was detected only a few times. This chain links TRBV27 with TRBJ1-5; TRBD1 might be the D (5 bases). CDR1 is MNHEY, CDR2 SMNVEV, per germline (reference sequence). CDR3 length: 16 residues. The V end was cut by 1 base, the J end by 2 bases, with 12 bases between. Written as DNA, the CDR3 is TGTGCCAGCAGTTTATTTCAAGGGGAAGGCAATCAGCCCCAGCATTTT. It is translated as CASSLFQGEGNQPQHF.

The chain employs TRBV12-3 or TRBV12-4 and TRBJ2-7; the D gene is possibly TRBD2 (7 bases). The CDR3 is 14 amino acids. Between the trimmed V and J ends, which lost 5 bases and 1 base, there was a span of 12 bases. The CDR3 DNA reads as TGTGCCAGCAGTCCGAGGGGGGGTTCCTACGAGCAGTACTTC. This sequence encodes CASSPRGGSYEQYF.

This clonotype was picked up a small number of times. This sequence joins TRBV7-3 and TRBJ1-2; D is perhaps TRBD1 (5 bases). The CDR3 contains 14 residues. Germline V gives CDR1 SGHTA, CDR2 FQGTGA. The germline V and J ends were trimmed by 3 bases and 6 bases, with 14 bases remaining between them. CDR3 sequence: CASSFGGKENGYTF. The CDR3 DNA reads TGTGCCAGCAGCTTTGGGGGGAAAGAGAATGGCTACACCTTC.

This sequence joins TRBV14 and TRBJ2-1, with 8 bases lining up with TRBD2. CDR1 SGHDN and CDR2 FVKESK come from the germline V gene. The junction had 5 bases not matched to a gene; V was cut back by 3 bases and J by 4 bases. The CDR3 is 15 residues long. CDR3 sequence reads: CASSQGGGTYNEQFF. The DNA for the CDR3 is TGTGCCAGCAGCCAGGGCGGGGGGACATACAATGAGCAGTTCTTC.

The CDR3 DNA is TGTGCCAGCAGTTTGACCGGACAGGGGTACCTAGCCAAAAACATTCAGTACTTC. Protein sequence: CASSLTGQGYLAKNIQYF. The chain combines TRBV27 with TRBJ2-4, with 9 bases lining up with TRBD1. V dropped 3 bases and J dropped 0; count of bases not matched to a gene: 9. The CDR3 extends over 18 amino acids. In germline, CDR1 is MNHEY, CDR2 SMNVEV (reference sequence).

V and J are TRBV4-1 and TRBJ1-1; no firm D call. Trimming removed 1 base at V and 5 bases at J, with 11 bases between. This CDR3 spans 14 amino acids. Germline CDR1 MGHRA, CDR2 YSYEKL. CDR3 nucleotide sequence: TGCGCCAGCAGCCAAGCTCCAGGTGGGACTGAAGCTTTCTTT. Protein: CASSQAPGGTEAFF.

This clonotype has more than one count but fewer than ten. The V and J genes are TRBV5-1 and TRBJ2-7; D gene unclear. The V and J ends lost 7 bases and 0 bases respectively, with 11 bases between them. Looked up from germline, CDR1 is SGHRS and CDR2 is YFSETQ. The CDR3 is 13 amino acids. The CDR3 sequence: CASASKSSYEQYF. For the CDR3, the DNA is TGCGCCAGCGCCTCGAAAAGCTCCTACGAGCAGTACTTC.

The gene calls are TRBV24-1 and TRBJ2-7, with a possible D match to TRBD2 (5 bases). The CDR3 loop spans 13 amino acids. V lost 3 bases to trimming and J lost 5 bases, with 10 bases between them. Per the germline V gene, CDR1 is KGHDR and CDR2 is SFDVKD. The CDR3 DNA reads TGTGCCACCAGTGATGTTTCCGGGAACGAGCAGTACTTC. Its translation: CATSDVSGNEQYF.

In its sample, this clonotype was seen a few times. The chain's CDR3 is CASSPLAGAFPYEQYF. The CDR3 DNA follows: TGCGCCAGCAGCCCCTTAGCGGGAGCCTTCCCCTACGAGCAGTACTTC. This chain links TRBV4-3 with TRBJ2-7, with TRBD2 identical over 9 bases. Per germline, CDR1 LGHNA and CDR2 YSLEER. The CDR3 length is 16 residues. J was trimmed by 2 bases and V by 4 bases; bases with no gene match: 9.

This clonotype was seen a handful of times. The chain recombines TRBV20-1 with TRBJ2-7; 8 nucleotides agree with TRBD1. Trimming at V came to 0 bases and at J to 1 base, leaving 14 bases not matched to a gene. CDR1 is DFQATT and CDR2 is SNEGSKA in the germline V gene (reference sequence). The CDR3 contains 18 residues. The CDR3 bases are TGCAGTGCTAGAGATGTCATATCCGGGACAGGCTTTTCCTACGAGCAGTACTTC. It specifies CSARDVISGTGFSYEQYF.

This sequence joins TRBV7-8 and TRBJ1-1, with D possibly TRBD1 on 6 matching bases. The length of the CDR3 is 14 residues. Germline-derived CDR1 and CDR2 are SGHVS and FQNEAQ. V lost 3 bases, J lost 5 bases, and 13 bases lay in between. The CDR3 region is CASSFWGGGTEAFF. Written as DNA, the CDR3 is TGTGCCAGCAGCTTTTGGGGGGGCGGTACTGAAGCTTTCTTT.

The V call is TRBV27, the J call TRBJ1-2, with TRBD1 identical over 11 bases. V shed 5 bases and J 7 bases; nucleotides not matched to a gene: 12. This CDR3 is 16 amino acids long. Looked up from germline, CDR1 is MNHEY and CDR2 is SMNVEV (reference sequence). CDR3 amino acids: CASSASPGQGEGGYTF. CDR3 DNA sequence: TGTGCCAGCAGTGCTTCCCCGGGACAGGGGGAGGGTGGCTACACCTTC.

This chain links TRBV5-4 with TRBJ2-7, with 8 bases aligning to TRBD1. Unmatched junction bases numbered 6, after V lost 4 bases and J lost 3 bases. CDR1 is SGHNT, CDR2 YYREEE, per germline (reference sequence). The length of the CDR3 is 14 residues. Here the CDR3 reads CASSEEDRVYEQYF. The CDR3 nucleotides are TGTGCCAGCAGCGAGGAGGACAGGGTCTACGAGCAGTACTTC.

This clonotype has a handful of counts. J is TRBJ2-1 and V is TRBV28; tentative D call: TRBD2 (6 bases). Trimming removed 5 bases from V and 6 bases from J, with 17 bases in between. The CDR3 is made up of 15 amino acids. Germline-derived CDR1 and CDR2 are MDHEN and SYDVKM. The CDR3 DNA sequence: TGTGCCAGCAGTCTCACGGGAGTAGGGGCCAATGAGCAGTTCTTC. Translated, it gives CASSLTGVGANEQFF.

The V and J genes are TRBV5-1 and TRBJ2-3; 10 bases are a match to TRBD2. V shed 1 base and J 0 bases; nucleotides not matched to a gene: 5. Germline V lookup: CDR1 SGHRS, CDR2 YFSETQ. This CDR3 comprises 17 residues. In DNA, the CDR3 is TGCGCCAGCAGCTTGTTGGCTAGCGGGGGTAGCACAGATACGCAGTATTTT. Its translation is CASSLLASGGSTDTQYF.

The V gene is TRBV29-1, the J gene TRBJ1-1; tentatively, D is TRBD1 (5 bases). The V end lost 1 base, the J end lost 3 bases, and 15 bases lay between the germline ends. The CDR3 covers 15 residues. The germline V gene has CDR1 SQVTM and CDR2 ANQGSEA. In DNA form, the CDR3 reads TGCAGCGTTGAAGGGGGCATCAGCGCGGACACTGAAGCTTTCTTT. Translation gives CSVEGGISADTEAFF.

This clonotype has more than one count but fewer than ten. The genes are TRBV4-1 and TRBJ1-2; 10 nucleotides match TRBD1. Trimming removed 3 bases from V and 7 bases from J; junction bases left unmatched: 8. This CDR3 region has 15 residues. Per the germline V gene, CDR1 is MGHRA and CDR2 is YSYEKL. The CDR3 nucleotides read TGCGCCAGCAGCCAGACCGGGACAGGGGTTGGTGGCTACACCTTC. Translation gives CASSQTGTGVGGYTF.